This T cell receptor beta chain was sequenced in a study of blood T cell repertoires in COVID-19. In the study overall: Italy, Spain and the United States were the sources of the convalescent and acute COVID-19 samples. T cells, B-cell-depleted T cells, or PBMCs provided the cDNA or gDNA that served as material.

Profiling relied on immunoSEQ multiplex PCR, and the TCRdb table lists in-frame clones only, not all of them. The data contain about 200,000 clones, 80% to 85% of them singletons. Germline V gene sequence: CDR1 SEHNR, CDR2 FQNEAQ (reference sequence). V was trimmed by 4 bases and J by 1 base, leaving 10 bases between them. The length of the CDR3 is 14 residues. Study members were between roughly 18 and 100 years old and lived in 25 or so US regions. Participant-given clinical history determined each cohort assignment. This rearrangement joins TRBV7-9 to TRBJ1-1, with unresolved D. This TCR derives from a man aged 40-55 years who had recovered from COVID-19. Sequenced material: PBMCs or T cells enriched from blood (not recorded which). The CDR3, as DNA: TGTGCCAGCAGCTCGACTAACAGGAACACTGAAGCTTTCTTT. This sequence encodes CASSSTNRNTEAFF. Looking up the rest from reference TRBV7-9 and TRBJ1-1 gives the full variable domain: DTGVSQNPRHKITKRGQNVTFRCDPISEHNRLYWYRQTLGQGPEFLTYFQNEAQLEKSRLLSDRFSAERPKGSFSTLEIQRTEQGDSAMYLCASSSTNRNTEAFFGQGTRLTVV.